These 18 T cell receptor beta chains were all obtained from the same sample, sequenced in a study of blood T cell repertoires in COVID-19 (TCRdb year 2020). Library method: the immunoSEQ multiplex PCR assay. Here the immuneACCESS table is served through TCRdb, limited to in-frame sequences with V and J called. Missing clones are a known gap in these copies; in checked studies unresolved V genes cover under half, and the rest lacks a known reason. The table for this sample lists 250,000 to 400,000 clones; around 89% of them were counted only once. Together, the top ten hold 1.5% to 2% of the sample. Source material: peripheral blood. These receptor sequences come from a woman under 40 with COVID-19, enrolled during active disease.

V and J are TRBV5-5 and TRBJ2-7; possibly TRBD1 for D (5 bases). CDR3 length: 17 residues. The germline V gene has CDR1 SGHKS and CDR2 YYEKEE (reference sequence). The ends were cut back, 0 bases at V and 0 bases at J, with 16 bases in the middle. The CDR3 loop reads CASSLVGRAMGSYEQYF. The CDR3 DNA reads as TGTGCCAGCAGCTTGGTTGGCAGGGCCATGGGCTCCTACGAGCAGTACTTC.

This chain joins TRBV6-5 and TRBJ2-3; D call uncertain. The CDR3 has 15 amino acids. Germline CDR1 and CDR2: MNHEY and SVGAGI. Deletions cut 0 bases from V and 2 bases from J, with 9 bases between. The CDR3 reads CASSYSQDFTDTQYF. The CDR3 DNA follows: TGTGCCAGCAGTTACTCGCAGGATTTCACAGATACGCAGTATTTT.

The V gene is TRBV2, the J gene TRBJ1-4; D not resolved. The length of the CDR3 is 13 residues. Germline V lookup: CDR1 SNHLY, CDR2 FYNNEI. Trimming left V 4 bases short and J 5 bases short, with 8 bases between. CDR3 loop: CASSGMRNEKLFF. In DNA, the CDR3 is TGTGCCAGCAGTGGAATGAGGAATGAAAAACTGTTTTTT.

The sample holds one count of this clone. The chain carries TRBV5-5 and TRBJ2-7; a weak D match, TRBD1 (6 bases). V shed 6 bases and J shed 1 base, with 11 bases lying between them. The length of the CDR3 is 13 residues. Germline V CDR1 and CDR2: SGHKS, YYEKEE (reference sequence). As DNA, the CDR3 is TGTGCCAGCAACAAAGGACAGTCCTACGAGCAGTACTTC. Translating gives CASNKGQSYEQYF.

This chain connects TRBV10-2 to TRBJ1-5; 9 positions agree with TRBD1. CDR1 is WSHSY, CDR2 SAAADI, per germline. CDR3 length: 14 residues. Trimming at V came to 6 bases and at J to 2 bases, leaving 2 bases not matched to a gene. CDR3 bases: TGCGCCAGCAGGGGACAGGGTGGCAATCAGCCCCAGCATTTT. As protein: CASRGQGGNQPQHF.

V usage is TRBV7-2 and J usage is TRBJ2-2; D is possibly TRBD2 (6 bases). Trimming left V 7 bases short and J 5 bases short, with 8 bases between. The germline V gene has CDR1 SGHTA and CDR2 FQGNSA. The length of the CDR3 is 12 residues. The CDR3 here is CASTAGTGELFF. In DNA form, the CDR3 reads TGTGCCAGCACGGCGGGGACCGGGGAGCTGTTTTTT.

The rearrangement joins TRBV3-1 (or the pseudogene TRBV3-2) to TRBJ2-7; unclear D gene. Trimming removed 5 bases at V and 3 bases at J, with 5 bases between. CDR1 is LGHDT, CDR2 YNNKEL, per germline (reference sequence). There are 11 residues in the CDR3. The chain's CDR3 is CASSLLYEQYF. The CDR3 region has the DNA TGTGCCAGCAGCTTACTCTACGAGCAGTACTTC.

This clone has a handful of counts. The V call is TRBV7-9, the J call TRBJ1-1; D might be TRBD1 (5 bases). CDR3 length equals 14 residues. Per the germline V gene, CDR1 is SEHNR and CDR2 is FQNEAQ (reference sequence). Deletions cut 5 bases from V and 2 bases from J, with 12 bases between. The CDR3 here is CASSPWGGNTEAFF. CDR3 in DNA: TGTGCCAGCAGCCCGTGGGGGGGAAACACTGAAGCTTTCTTT.

The J gene is TRBJ1-6, the V gene TRBV19; TRBD1 aligns across 9 bases. From germline, CDR1 is LNHDA and CDR2 SQIVND (reference sequence). This CDR3 has 13 amino acids. The J segment lost 6 bases and the V segment lost 7 bases, leaving 1 base of the junction unmatched. The CDR3, as DNA: TGTGCCAGTAAGGACAGGGGTAATTCACCCCTCCACTTT. Protein sequence: CASKDRGNSPLHF.

The V call is TRBV7-3, the J call TRBJ2-7; D remains unclear. The V end was cut by 5 bases, the J end by 1 base, with 9 bases between. The CDR3 length is 13 residues. Germline V gene lookup returns CDR1 SGHTA and CDR2 FQGTGA. The CDR3 DNA reads TGTGCCAGCAGCGGCGGCCCTTCCTACGAGCAGTACTTC. Translated, it gives CASSGGPSYEQYF.

This chain connects TRBV7-2 to TRBJ1-5, with TRBD1 as a possible D gene (5 bases). The CDR3 is 14 amino acids. CDR1 is SGHTA, CDR2 FQGNSA, per germline. Trimming took 3 bases from V and 3 from J, leaving 9 bases between them. The CDR3 DNA reads as TGTGCCAGCAGCTTGAGACAGACCAATCAGCCCCAGCATTTT. Its protein is CASSLRQTNQPQHF.

In nucleotides, the CDR3 is TGTGCCAGCAGGATGCTAGCTTCCGAGCAGTTCTTC. This encodes CASRMLASEQFF. The rearrangement joins TRBV6-1 to TRBJ2-1; tentative D call: TRBD2 (5 bases). This CDR3 comprises 12 residues. The germline V gene encodes CDR1 MNHNS and CDR2 SASEGT. Trimming shortened V by 6 bases and J by 10 bases, and 13 bases separated the two germline ends.

V gene TRBV6-2 or TRBV6-3 combines with J gene TRBJ2-5; no definite D call. The CDR3 has 12 residues. With 6 bases removed from V and 0 bases from J, the gap between germline ends came to 5 bases. CDR1 and CDR2 (germline): MNHEY, SVGEGT. CDR3 loop: CASSEYQETQYF. The CDR3 coding sequence is TGTGCCAGCAGCGAGTACCAAGAGACCCAGTACTTC.

The chain carries TRBV5-5 and TRBJ2-7; maybe TRBD1 (5 bases). Germline CDR1 reads SGHKS; CDR2 reads YYEKEE (reference sequence). The germline V and J ends were trimmed by 0 bases and 1 base, with 5 bases remaining between them. CDR3 size: 13 residues. The CDR3 loop reads CASSLGQSYEQYF. As DNA, the CDR3 is TGTGCCAGCAGCTTGGGACAGTCCTACGAGCAGTACTTC.

The table lists this clone with a count of one. The chain combines TRBV5-1 with TRBJ1-1; tentatively, D is TRBD1 (6 bases). The CDR3 has 16 residues. CDR1 SGHRS and CDR2 YFSETQ come from the germline V gene. V was cut by 2 bases and J by 0 bases, with 14 bases left in between. The CDR3 coding sequence is TGCGCCAGCAGCTTCGGGTGGGGGGGCGTGAACACTGAAGCTTTCTTT. Translation: CASSFGWGGVNTEAFF.

V is TRBV9 and J is TRBJ2-1; TRBD2 agrees at 9 bases. V lost 3 bases, J lost 4 bases, and 5 bases stayed unmatched. The CDR3 has 15 amino acids. Germline V gene sequence: CDR1 SGDLS, CDR2 YYNGEE. CDR3 DNA sequence: TGTGCCAGCAGCGCGAGCGGGGGGAAATACAATGAGCAGTTCTTC. Translated: CASSASGGKYNEQFF.

The chain links TRBV3-1 (or the pseudogene TRBV3-2) to TRBJ2-3; 9 nucleotides agree with TRBD2. Trimming cost V 1 base and J 1 base; bases outside gene matches: 0. The CDR3 has 15 residues. Germline V gene data show CDR1 as LGHDT and CDR2 as YNNKEL (reference sequence). The CDR3 here is CASSQASGGTDTQYF. CDR3 DNA sequence: TGTGCCAGCAGCCAAGCTAGCGGGGGCACAGATACGCAGTATTTT.

V and J are TRBV4-1 and TRBJ2-4, with 8 bases fitting TRBD1. Per germline, CDR1 MGHRA and CDR2 YSYEKL. The trim removed 1 base at V and 2 bases at J, leaving 7 bases unmatched. The CDR3 totals 17 residues. DNA of the CDR3: TGCGCCAGCAGCCAAGCCCCAGGGGGCGAAACCAAAAACATTCAGTACTTC. This translates into CASSQAPGGETKNIQYF.